Below, 17 T cell receptor beta chains from the same sample are listed, as sequenced in a study of blood T cells in healthy people across ages. Next came a second PCR, run for about 7 to 12 cycles, which used a sample-barcoded 5' primer along with a J-beta primer mix. TCRdb called the 5' RACE reads again in MiXCR, with one record for every CDR3 protein. The data show roughly 800,000 distinct CDR3 sequences, 58% seen once. The sample comprised blood. These receptors were collected from a man aged 25-45 years in good health.

The chain joins TRBV7-9 to TRBJ2-4, with 9 bases identical to TRBD1. CDR3 length: 17 residues. CDR1 is SEHNR and CDR2 is FQNEAQ in the germline V gene (reference sequence). Trimming cost V 0 bases and J 6 bases; bases outside gene matches: 9. CDR3 sequence: CASSLAGGQGNGNIQYF. The CDR3, as DNA: TGTGCCAGCAGCTTAGCTGGAGGACAGGGGAATGGAAACATTCAGTACTTC.

This clonotype has just a few counts. The rearrangement links TRBV7-2 to TRBJ2-5; either TRBD1 or TRBD2 may supply D (5 bases each). Trimming took 1 base from V and 0 from J, leaving 15 bases between them. There are 17 residues in the CDR3. Per germline, CDR1 SGHTA and CDR2 FQGNSA. The CDR3 here is CASSLGGMGTYQETQYF. CDR3 in DNA: TGTGCCAGCAGCTTAGGGGGGATGGGGACGTACCAAGAGACCCAGTACTTC.

This clonotype is a singleton in its sample. The rearrangement joins TRBV21-1 to TRBJ2-6. TRBV21-1 is classified as a pseudogene. The CDR3 totals 18 residues. The DNA of the CDR3 is TGTGCCAGCAGCAAGAGGACCAGCCAGTTCTCTGGGGCCAACGTCCTGACTTTC. As protein: CASSKRTSQFSGANVLTF.

DNA of the CDR3: TGCGCCAGCAGCTTGGTATCAGGGTACACTGAAGCTTTCTTT. This translates into CASSLVSGYTEAFF. This chain connects TRBV5-1 to TRBJ1-1, with D perhaps matching TRBD1 (5 bases). Germline V gives CDR1 SGHRS, CDR2 YFSETQ. The CDR3 length is 14 residues. With 0 bases removed from V and 3 bases from J, the gap between germline ends came to 9 bases.

Concerning this clonotype itself: One end of the junction is discordant with germline, which a read error may explain. The J gene is TRBJ2-5, the V gene TRBV12-3 or TRBV12-4; either TRBD1 or TRBD2 may supply D (5 bases each). CDR3 length: 11 residues. The CDR3 reads CVSSRGAEQYF. CDR3 coding DNA: TGTGTCAGCAGTCGAGGGGCTGAGCAGTACTTC.

This chain links TRBV5-1 with TRBJ2-3; D possibly corresponds to TRBD1 (7 bases). The CDR3 runs to 15 residues. Trimming removed 7 bases from V and 4 bases from J, with 19 bases in between. Germline CDR1 is SGHRS and CDR2 is YFSETQ. This CDR3 reads CASQRGGGASDTQYF. The CDR3 nucleotides read TGCGCCAGCCAGCGCGGAGGGGGCGCGTCAGATACGCAGTATTTT.

The rearrangement joins TRBV4-1 to TRBJ2-7; a weak D match, TRBD2 (5 bases). Trimming pared 4 bases from V and 7 bases from J, leaving 17 bases between. The CDR3 sequence is 14 residues long. The V gene's germline CDR1 is MGHRA and CDR2 YSYEKL. CDR3 sequence: CASSLQLGRDEQYF. DNA for the CDR3: TGCGCCAGCAGCCTACAATTGGGTCGGGATGAGCAGTACTTC.

The chain employs TRBV20-1 and TRBJ2-1; 8 bases line up with TRBD2. The CDR3 is 13 residues long. The trim removed 6 bases at V and 4 bases at J, leaving 5 bases unmatched. Per the germline V gene, CDR1 is DFQATT and CDR2 is SNEGSKA (reference sequence). CDR3 nucleotides: TGCAGTGCGGTGGGACTAGATTACAATGAGCAGTTCTTC. Protein product: CSAVGLDYNEQFF.

Turning to this clonotype: At one boundary the junction diverges from the germline segment, which might be a read error. This sequence joins TRBV4-2 and TRBJ2-7, with 7 bases identical to TRBD1. Germline CDR1 LGHNA, CDR2 YNFKEQ. This CDR3 spans 14 amino acids. The DNA of the CDR3 is TGTGCCAGCAGCCAAGCGAGACAGGGCTACGAGCGGTACTTC. This gives the protein CASSQARQGYERYF.

This clonotype was recorded once. The rearrangement joins TRBV10-1 to TRBJ2-6; maybe TRBD1 (5 bases). CDR1 and CDR2 (germline): WNHNN, SYGVQD (reference sequence). The CDR3 runs 16 residues. The ends were cut back, 7 bases at V and 0 bases at J, with 13 bases in the middle. The CDR3 reads CASNSGSGSGANVLTF. The CDR3 coding sequence is TGCGCCAGCAATTCAGGGTCGGGCTCTGGGGCCAACGTCCTGACTTTC.

The genes are TRBV27 and TRBJ1-6; D is unclear. V lost 3 bases and J lost 5, with 8 bases in between. From germline, CDR1 is MNHEY and CDR2 SMNVEV (reference sequence). The CDR3 loop spans 14 amino acids. As DNA, the CDR3 is TGTGCCAGCAGTTTTCTTGGAAATAATTCACCCCTCCACTTT. It yields the protein CASSFLGNNSPLHF.

This clonotype has a count of ten or more. The rearrangement joins TRBV5-1 to TRBJ2-1, with D perhaps matching TRBD2 (5 bases). The length of the CDR3 is 14 residues. Per germline, CDR1 SGHRS and CDR2 YFSETQ. Trimming took off 0 bases at V and 3 bases at J, with 7 bases between the two ends. The DNA of the CDR3 is TGCGCCAGCAGCTTGGCCGGGGACTACAATGAGCAGTTCTTC. Its translation is CASSLAGDYNEQFF.

The chain couples TRBV4-1 to TRBJ2-7; perhaps TRBD2 as D (6 bases). The germline CDR1 and CDR2 sequences are MGHRA and YSYEKL. CDR3 length: 17 residues. Trimming took 4 bases from V and 0 from J, leaving 19 bases between them. The CDR3 DNA sequence: TGCGCCAGCAGCCGCGGGGCAGGGAGTCTTCGCTCCTACGAGCAGTACTTC. Residues: CASSRGAGSLRSYEQYF.

This clonotype occurred once. V usage is TRBV7-3 and J usage is TRBJ1-6; a weak D match, TRBD1 (6 bases). This CDR3 is built from 13 residues. Between the trimmed V and J ends, which lost 7 bases and 9 bases, there was a span of 13 bases. Looked up from germline, CDR1 is SGHTA and CDR2 is FQGTGA. This chain's CDR3 is CASKGTGLSPLHF. The CDR3 DNA sequence: TGTGCCAGCAAAGGAACAGGGCTTTCACCCCTCCACTTT.

V and J are TRBV6-6 and TRBJ1-6; 8 bases are shared with TRBD1. This CDR3 spans 14 amino acids. The V segment lost 5 bases and the J segment 5 bases; nucleotides outside the gene matches: 2. CDR1 MNHNY and CDR2 SVGAGI come from the germline V gene (reference sequence). The CDR3 region has the DNA TGTGCCAGCAGTGCGACAGGGGATAATTCACCCCTCCACTTT. Translating it yields CASSATGDNSPLHF.

This clonotype was seen at least ten times. The V gene is TRBV11-1, the J gene TRBJ2-3, with D possibly being TRBD2 (8 bases). CDR3 length equals 14 residues. V was cut by 7 bases and J by 6 bases, with 17 bases left in between. CDR1 SGHAT and CDR2 FQDESV come from the germline V gene (reference sequence). CDR3 residues: CASILAGQRDTQYF. The CDR3 nucleotides read TGTGCCAGCATATTAGCGGGACAGAGGGATACGCAGTATTTT.

The chain employs TRBV5-1 and TRBJ2-1, with D possibly TRBD2 on 6 matching bases. In germline, CDR1 is SGHRS, CDR2 YFSETQ. This CDR3 is 18 amino acids long. V was cut by 0 bases and J by 0 bases, with 16 bases left in between. The CDR3 loop reads CASSLAYLAWSSYNEQFF. The CDR3 DNA is TGCGCCAGCAGCTTGGCCTATCTAGCGTGGAGCTCCTACAATGAGCAGTTCTTC.